These 9 T cell receptor beta chains came from one sample sequenced in a study of shared clonotypes between healthy human individuals. This table comes from immunoSEQ multiplex PCR, and its TCRdb copy is limited to in-frame clones, with some not included. This table holds around 990,000 clones, roughly 80% found once. Specimen: memory CD4+ T cells from PBMCs. The subset here: CD45RA-negative fraction. The receptors here all came from a man younger than 30 in good health. Some clones in this sample may be carry-over from other donors' samples.

In this sample, this clone turned up many times. This chain links TRBV5-1 with TRBJ1-2, with 7 nucleotides matching TRBD1. This CDR3 comprises 14 residues. V dropped 5 bases and J dropped 4; count of bases not matched to a gene: 8. Per germline, CDR1 SGHRS and CDR2 YFSETQ. CDR3 residues: CASSTLTGTYGYTF. In DNA, the CDR3 is TGCGCCAGCAGTACGTTGACAGGGACCTATGGCTACACCTTC.

The V call is TRBV4-1, the J call TRBJ1-5; no definite D call. The V gene lost 1 base and the J gene lost 4 bases, with 11 bases spanning the gap. This CDR3 has 15 amino acids. The germline CDR1 and CDR2 sequences are MGHRA and YSYEKL. The CDR3 DNA is TGCGCCAGCAGCCAAGGCCTAATAGAGAATCAGCCCCAGCATTTT. Its protein is CASSQGLIENQPQHF.

In its sample, this clone was seen once. The gene calls are TRBV18 and TRBJ1-4; possibly TRBD1 for D (5 bases). In germline, CDR1 is KGHSH, CDR2 LQKENI. The CDR3 runs 15 residues. The germline V and J ends were trimmed by 1 base and 8 bases, with 14 bases remaining between them. CDR3 coding DNA: TGTGCCAGCTCACCACGAGCCTCACCAGGGGAAAAACTGTTTTTT. Translating it yields CASSPRASPGEKLFF.

CDR3 in amino acids: CASRKLAGGPLGTQYF. The CDR3 region has the DNA TGTGCCAGCAGGAAACTAGCGGGAGGGCCCTTAGGTACGCAGTATTTT. V usage is TRBV28 and J usage is TRBJ2-3, with 13 bases lining up with TRBD2. The CDR3 is 16 residues long. V dropped 6 bases and J dropped 8; count of bases not matched to a gene: 11. Germline CDR1 and CDR2: MDHEN and SYDVKM.

This clone was seen more than once but under ten times. The gene calls are TRBV28 and TRBJ1-5; possibly TRBD1 for D (5 bases). Trimming took 7 bases from V and 0 from J, leaving 19 bases between them. Germline V gives CDR1 MDHEN, CDR2 SYDVKM. The CDR3 has 17 amino acids. The CDR3 DNA reads TGTGCCAGCAAAGGACCCGGGGCCCATCGTAGCAATCAGCCCCAGCATTTT. It specifies CASKGPGAHRSNQPQHF.

This sequence joins TRBV18 and TRBJ1-5, with 7 positions matching TRBD1. Per germline, CDR1 KGHSH and CDR2 LQKENI. After removal of 5 bases from V and 3 bases from J, the junction contained 1 base not matched to a gene. This CDR3 is 13 amino acids long. The CDR3 protein is CASSGQDNQPQHF. In DNA form, the CDR3 reads TGTGCCAGCTCAGGACAGGACAATCAGCCCCAGCATTTT.

The V call is TRBV28, the J call TRBJ2-1, with D possibly matching TRBD2 (6 bases). The CDR3 consists of 17 residues. Germline V gives CDR1 MDHEN, CDR2 SYDVKM. Trimming stripped 0 bases from V and 8 bases from J, with 20 bases between. The CDR3 loop reads CASSLWNPTERRDEQFF. CDR3 DNA sequence: TGTGCCAGCAGTTTATGGAACCCGACGGAGCGGAGGGATGAGCAGTTCTTC.

J is TRBJ2-1 and V is TRBV7-9; 7 bases map to TRBD2. Germline V gene data show CDR1 as SEHNR and CDR2 as FQNEAQ (reference sequence). The V gene end was trimmed by 5 bases and the J gene end by 9 bases; junction bases not matched to a gene: 10. This CDR3 spans 14 amino acids. Written as DNA, the CDR3 is TGTGCCAGCAGCCCTCTGGCGGGAGTGGGTGAGCAGTTCTTC. Amino acid sequence: CASSPLAGVGEQFF.

The genes are TRBV29-1 and TRBJ2-1, with 7 bases aligning to TRBD1. The CDR3 spans 13 residues. The V segment lost 7 bases and the J segment 0 bases; nucleotides outside the gene matches: 3. CDR1 and CDR2 from the germline V gene are SQVTM and ANQGSEA. The CDR3 DNA sequence: TGCAGCGCCGGGACAGTCTCCTACAATGAGCAGTTCTTC. Encoded protein: CSAGTVSYNEQFF.